The sample holds a few counts of the clone carrying this T cell receptor beta chain. Its antigen is unidentified. Trimming stripped 0 bases from V and 0 bases from J, with 5 bases between. Germline V lookup: CDR1 DFQATT, CDR2 SNEGSKA (reference sequence). The CDR3 contains 13 residues. The sample belongs to a study of T-cell reconstitution after alpha-beta-depleted transplantation in children. Study-level results: Several hundred rapidly expanded clones from non-depleted graft cells reportedly supplied alpha-beta T cells about two months post-transplant.

A TCRbeta library incorporating unique molecular identifiers was prepared. Via MiXCR, TCRdb re-called the PCR reads, giving one row per CDR3 protein. The sample holds a few hundred thousand distinct CDR3 sequences, around 25% seen once. This TCR was recovered from a male patient aged 10 to 17 who had a stem cell transplant for acute lymphoblastic leukemia, so the T cells may come from the graft donor. V and J are TRBV20-1 and TRBJ1-2; D remains ambiguous. The starting material was PBMCs, mostly from graft donor cells, obtained 180 days after TCRalphabeta/CD19-depleted stem cell transplant. The CDR3 DNA reads as TGCAGTGCTAGAGATGGATCTAACTATGGCTACACCTTC. Translation: CSARDGSNYGYTF.